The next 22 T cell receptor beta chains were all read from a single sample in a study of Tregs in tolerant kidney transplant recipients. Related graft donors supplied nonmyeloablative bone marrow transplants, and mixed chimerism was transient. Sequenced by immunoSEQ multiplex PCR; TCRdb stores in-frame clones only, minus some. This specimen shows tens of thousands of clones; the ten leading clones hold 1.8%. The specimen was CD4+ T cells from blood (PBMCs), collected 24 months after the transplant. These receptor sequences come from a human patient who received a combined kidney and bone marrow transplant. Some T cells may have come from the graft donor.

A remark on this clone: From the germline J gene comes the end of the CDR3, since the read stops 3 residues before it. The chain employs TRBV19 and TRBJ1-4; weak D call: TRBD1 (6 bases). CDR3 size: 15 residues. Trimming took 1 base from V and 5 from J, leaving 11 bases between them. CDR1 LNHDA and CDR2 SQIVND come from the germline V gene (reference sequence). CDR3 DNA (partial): TGTGCCAGTAGTATAGCACAGGGAGTCAATGAAAAA. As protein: CASSIAQGVNEK. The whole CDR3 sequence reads CASSIAQGVNEKLFF.

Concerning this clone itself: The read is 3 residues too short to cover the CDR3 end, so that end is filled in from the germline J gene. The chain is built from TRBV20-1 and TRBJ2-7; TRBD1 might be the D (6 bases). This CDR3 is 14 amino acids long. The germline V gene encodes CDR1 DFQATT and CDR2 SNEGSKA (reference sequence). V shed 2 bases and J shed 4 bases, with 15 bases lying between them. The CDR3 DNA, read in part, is TGCAGTGCTAGATCCGGGACACAGGATTACGAG. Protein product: CSARSGTQDYE. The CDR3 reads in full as CSARSGTQDYEQYF.

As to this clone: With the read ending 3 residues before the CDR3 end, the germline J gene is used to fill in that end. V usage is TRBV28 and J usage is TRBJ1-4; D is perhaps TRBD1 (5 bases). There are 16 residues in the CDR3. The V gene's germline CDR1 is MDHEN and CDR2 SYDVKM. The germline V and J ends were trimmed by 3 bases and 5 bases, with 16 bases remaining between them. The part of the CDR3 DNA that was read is TGTGCCAGCAGTTTCCTCTTCGACGGGGGGAATGAAAAA. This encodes CASSFLFDGGNEK. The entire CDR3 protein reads CASSFLFDGGNEKLFF.

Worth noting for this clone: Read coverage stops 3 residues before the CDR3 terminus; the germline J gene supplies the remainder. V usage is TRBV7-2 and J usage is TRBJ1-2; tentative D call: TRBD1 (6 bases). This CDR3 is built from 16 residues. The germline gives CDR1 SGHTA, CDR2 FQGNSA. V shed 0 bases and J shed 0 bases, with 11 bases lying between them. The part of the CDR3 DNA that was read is TGTGCCAGCAGCTTAGCCGGACAGATTTCTAACTATGGC. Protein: CASSLAGQISNYG. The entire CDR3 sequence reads CASSLAGQISNYGYTF.

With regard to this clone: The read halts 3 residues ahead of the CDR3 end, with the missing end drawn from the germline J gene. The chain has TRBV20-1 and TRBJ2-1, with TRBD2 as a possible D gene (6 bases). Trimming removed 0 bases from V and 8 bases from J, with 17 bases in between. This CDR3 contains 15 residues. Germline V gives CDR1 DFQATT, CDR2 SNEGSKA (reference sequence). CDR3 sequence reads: CSARDHSPRGDEQFF. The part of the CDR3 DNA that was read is TGCAGTGCTAGAGATCACTCCCCGCGGGGCGATGAG.

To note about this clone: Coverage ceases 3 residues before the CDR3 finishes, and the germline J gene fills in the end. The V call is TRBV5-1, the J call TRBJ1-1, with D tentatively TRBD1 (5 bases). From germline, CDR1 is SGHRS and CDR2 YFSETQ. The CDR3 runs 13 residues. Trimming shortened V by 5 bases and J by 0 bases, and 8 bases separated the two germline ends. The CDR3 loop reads CASSWGVNTEAFF. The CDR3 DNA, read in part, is TGCGCCAGCAGTTGGGGGGTGAACACTGAA.

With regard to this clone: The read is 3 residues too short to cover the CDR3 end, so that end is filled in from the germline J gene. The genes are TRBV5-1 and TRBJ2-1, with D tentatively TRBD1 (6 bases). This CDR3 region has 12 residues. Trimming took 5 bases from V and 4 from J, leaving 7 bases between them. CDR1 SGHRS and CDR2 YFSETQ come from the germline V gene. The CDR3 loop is CASRDSYNEQFF. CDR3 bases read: TGCGCCAGCAGGGACAGTTACAATGAG.

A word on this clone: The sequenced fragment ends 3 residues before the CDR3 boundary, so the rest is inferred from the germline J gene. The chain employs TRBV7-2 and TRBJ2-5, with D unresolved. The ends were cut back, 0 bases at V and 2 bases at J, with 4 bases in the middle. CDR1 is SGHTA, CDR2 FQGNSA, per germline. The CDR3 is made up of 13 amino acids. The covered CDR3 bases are TGTGCCAGCAGCTTAGCACATCAAGAGACC. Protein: CASSLAHQET. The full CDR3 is CASSLAHQETQYF.

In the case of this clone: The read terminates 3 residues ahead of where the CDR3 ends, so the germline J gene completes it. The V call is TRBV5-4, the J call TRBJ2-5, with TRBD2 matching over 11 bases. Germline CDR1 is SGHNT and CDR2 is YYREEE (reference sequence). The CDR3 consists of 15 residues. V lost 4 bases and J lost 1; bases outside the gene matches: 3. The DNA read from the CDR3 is TGTGCCAGCAGCGAGGGGACTAGCGGCCAAGAGACC. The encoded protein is CASSEGTSGQET. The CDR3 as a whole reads CASSEGTSGQETQYF. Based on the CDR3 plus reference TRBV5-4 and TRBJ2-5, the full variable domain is ETGVTQSPTHLIKTRGQQVTLRCSSQSGHNTVSWYQQALGQGPQFIFQYYREEENGRGNFPPRFSGLQFPNYSSELNVNALELDDSALYLCASSEGTSGQETQYFGPGTRLLVL.

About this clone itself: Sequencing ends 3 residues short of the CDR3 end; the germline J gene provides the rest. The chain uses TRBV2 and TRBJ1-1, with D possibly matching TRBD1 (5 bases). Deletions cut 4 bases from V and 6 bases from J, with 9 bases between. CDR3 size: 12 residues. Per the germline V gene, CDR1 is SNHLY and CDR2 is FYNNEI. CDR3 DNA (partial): TGTGCCAGCAGTGGTCAGGGAGCTGAA. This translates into CASSGQGAE. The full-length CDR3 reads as CASSGQGAEAFF.

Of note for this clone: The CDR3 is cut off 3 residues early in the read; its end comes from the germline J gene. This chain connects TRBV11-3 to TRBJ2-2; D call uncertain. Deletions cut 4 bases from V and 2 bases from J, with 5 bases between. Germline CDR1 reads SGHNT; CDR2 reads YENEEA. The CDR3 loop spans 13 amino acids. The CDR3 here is CASSSLNTGELFF. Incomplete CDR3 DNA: TGTGCCAGCAGCTCCTTAAACACCGGGGAG.

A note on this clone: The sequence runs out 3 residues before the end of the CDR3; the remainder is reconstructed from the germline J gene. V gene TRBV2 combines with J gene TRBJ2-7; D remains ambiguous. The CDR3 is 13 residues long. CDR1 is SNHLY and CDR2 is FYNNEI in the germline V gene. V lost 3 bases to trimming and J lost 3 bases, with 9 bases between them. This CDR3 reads CASSDQVGYEQYF. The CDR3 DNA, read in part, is TGTGCCAGCAGTGATCAGGTAGGCTACGAG.

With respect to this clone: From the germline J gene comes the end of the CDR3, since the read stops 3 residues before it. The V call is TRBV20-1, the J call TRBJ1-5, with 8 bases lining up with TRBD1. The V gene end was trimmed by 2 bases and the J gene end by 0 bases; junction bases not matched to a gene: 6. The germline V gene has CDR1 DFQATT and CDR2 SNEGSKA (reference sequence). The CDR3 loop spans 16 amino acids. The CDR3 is CSARTGGSDSNQPQHF. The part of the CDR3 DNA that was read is TGCAGTGCTAGAACAGGGGGGAGTGATAGCAATCAGCCC.

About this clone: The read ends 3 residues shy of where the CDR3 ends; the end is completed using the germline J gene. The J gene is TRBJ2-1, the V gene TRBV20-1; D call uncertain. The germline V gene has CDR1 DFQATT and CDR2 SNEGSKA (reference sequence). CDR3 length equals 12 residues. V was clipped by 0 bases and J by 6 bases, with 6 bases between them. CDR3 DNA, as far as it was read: TGCAGTGCTAGAGAAGCGTTCAATGAG. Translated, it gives CSAREAFNE. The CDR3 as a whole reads CSAREAFNEQFF.

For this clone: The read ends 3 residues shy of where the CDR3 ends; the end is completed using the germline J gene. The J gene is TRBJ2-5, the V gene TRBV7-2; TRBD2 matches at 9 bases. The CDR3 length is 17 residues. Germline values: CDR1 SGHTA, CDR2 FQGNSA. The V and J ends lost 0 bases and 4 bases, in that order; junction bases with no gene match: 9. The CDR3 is CASSLARGREGLETQYF. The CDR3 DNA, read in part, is TGTGCCAGCAGCTTAGCGCGGGGGCGGGAGGGCTTAGAGACC.

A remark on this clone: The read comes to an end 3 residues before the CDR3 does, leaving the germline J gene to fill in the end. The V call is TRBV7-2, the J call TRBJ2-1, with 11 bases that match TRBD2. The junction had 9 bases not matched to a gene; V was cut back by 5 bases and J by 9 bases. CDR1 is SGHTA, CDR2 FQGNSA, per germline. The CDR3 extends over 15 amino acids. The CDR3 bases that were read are TGTGCCAGCAGCGCCACTAGCGGGAGTTTTGTTGAG. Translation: CASSATSGSFVE. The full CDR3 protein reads CASSATSGSFVEQFF.

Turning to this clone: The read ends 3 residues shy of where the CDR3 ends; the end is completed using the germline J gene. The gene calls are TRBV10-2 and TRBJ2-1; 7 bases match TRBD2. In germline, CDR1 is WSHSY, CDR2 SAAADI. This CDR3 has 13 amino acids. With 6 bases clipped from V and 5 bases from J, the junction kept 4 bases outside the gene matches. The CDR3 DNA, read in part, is TGCGCCAGCAGACCAGCGGGGAACAATGAG. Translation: CASRPAGNNE. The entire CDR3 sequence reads CASRPAGNNEQFF.

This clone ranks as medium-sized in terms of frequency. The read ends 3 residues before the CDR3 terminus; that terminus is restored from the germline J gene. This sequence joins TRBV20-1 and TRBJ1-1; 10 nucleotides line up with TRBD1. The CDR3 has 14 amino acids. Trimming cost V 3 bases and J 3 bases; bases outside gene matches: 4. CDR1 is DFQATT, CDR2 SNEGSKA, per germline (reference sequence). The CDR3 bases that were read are TGCAGTGCTAGCGGGACAGGGGTTTACACTGAA. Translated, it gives CSASGTGVYTE. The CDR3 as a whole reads CSASGTGVYTEAFF.

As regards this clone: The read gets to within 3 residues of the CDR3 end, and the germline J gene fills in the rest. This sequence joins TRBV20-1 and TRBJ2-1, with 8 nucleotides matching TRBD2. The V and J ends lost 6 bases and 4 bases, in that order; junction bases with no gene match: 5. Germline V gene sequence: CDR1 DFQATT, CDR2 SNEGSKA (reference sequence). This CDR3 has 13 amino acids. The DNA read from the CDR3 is TGCAGTGCCGCCGGGGGGGGATACAATGAG. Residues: CSAAGGGYNE. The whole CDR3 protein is CSAAGGGYNEQFF.

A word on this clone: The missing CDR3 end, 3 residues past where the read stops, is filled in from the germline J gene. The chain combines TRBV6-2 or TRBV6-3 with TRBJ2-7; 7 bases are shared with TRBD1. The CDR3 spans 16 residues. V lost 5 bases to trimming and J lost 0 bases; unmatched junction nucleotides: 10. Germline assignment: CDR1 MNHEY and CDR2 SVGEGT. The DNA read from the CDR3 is TGTGCCAGCAGTCCCTCGGGGACAGCAATCTCCTACGAG. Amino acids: CASSPSGTAISYE. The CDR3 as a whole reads CASSPSGTAISYEQYF.

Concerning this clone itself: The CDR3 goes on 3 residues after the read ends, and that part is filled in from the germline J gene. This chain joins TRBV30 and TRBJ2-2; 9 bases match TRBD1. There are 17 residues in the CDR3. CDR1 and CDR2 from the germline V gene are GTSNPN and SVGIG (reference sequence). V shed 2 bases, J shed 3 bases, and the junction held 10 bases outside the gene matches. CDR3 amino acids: CAWSSAHRGRDTGELFF. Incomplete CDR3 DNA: TGTGCCTGGAGTTCCGCCCACAGGGGGCGGGACACCGGGGAG. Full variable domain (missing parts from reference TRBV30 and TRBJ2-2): SQTIHQWPATLVQPVGSPLSLECTVEGTSNPNLYWYRQAAGRGLQLLFYSVGIGQISSEVPQNLSASRPQDRQFILSSKKLLLSDSGFYLCAWSSAHRGRDTGELFFGEGSRLTVL.

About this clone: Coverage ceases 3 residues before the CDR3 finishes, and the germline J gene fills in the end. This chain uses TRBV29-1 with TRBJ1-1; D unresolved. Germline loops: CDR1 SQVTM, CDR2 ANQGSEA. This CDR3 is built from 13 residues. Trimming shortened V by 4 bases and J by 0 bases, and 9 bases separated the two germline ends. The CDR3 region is CSVAPVLNTEAFF. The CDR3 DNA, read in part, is TGCAGCGTTGCCCCCGTTTTGAACACTGAA. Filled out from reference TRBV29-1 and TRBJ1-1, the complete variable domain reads SAVISQKPSRDICQRGTSLTIQCQVDSQVTMMFWYRQQPGQSLTLIATANQGSEATYESGFVIDKFPISRPNLTFSTLTVSNMSPEDSSIYLCSVAPVLNTEAFFGQGTRLTVV.